The rows below give T cell receptor beta chains drawn from one sample of a study of metastatic and nonmetastatic thyroid tumors. TCRdb used MiXCR to call clones anew from the PCR reads. The sample has about 20,000 clones; roughly 29% are singletons. Sequenced: blood. These receptors came from a female donor with papillary thyroid cancer or a benign thyroid nodule (not recorded which). Some clones in this sample may be carry-over from other donors' samples. The CDR3 runs from the conserved cysteine through the conserved F or W. D genes are given only for firm matches. Clone size appears in some rows only: once, few, many, or a class for an expanded clone.

TRBV24-1	medium-sized	TRBD1	TRBJ2-7	CATGQGPDEQYF	TGTGCCACCGGACAGGGACCGGACGAGCAGTACTTC
TRBV3-1	-	-	TRBJ2-5	CASSQAYSQETQYF	TGTGCCAGCAGCCAAGCATACAGTCAAGAGACCCAGTACTTC
TRBV2	-	-	TRBJ2-5	CAISETGQHETQYF	TGTGCCATCAGTGAAACGGGGCAGCACGAGACCCAGTACTTC
TRBV30	-	TRBD1	TRBJ1-5	CAWRMTGSNQPQHF	TGTGCCTGGAGGATGACAGGGAGCAATCAGCCCCAGCATTTT
TRBV5-1	-	-	TRBJ2-2	CASSLNTGELFF	TGCGCCAGCAGCTTGAACACCGGGGAGCTGTTTTTT
TRBV6-6	medium-sized	-	TRBJ1-1	CASSYRLTRNTEAFF	TGTGCCAGCAGTTACCGACTCACAAGGAACACTGAAGCTTTCTTT
TRBV2	many	-	TRBJ2-5	CASSEAVQETQYF	TGTGCCAGCAGTGAAGCCGTACAAGAGACCCAGTACTTC
TRBV29-1	many	TRBD1	TRBJ1-5	CSVRTGFDQPQHF	TGCAGCGTTCGGACAGGGTTTGATCAGCCCCAGCATTTT
TRBV20-1	-	-	TRBJ2-3	CSASGSGPRDTQYF	TGCAGTGCTAGTGGTAGCGGACCCCGCGATACGCAGTATTTT
TRBV20-1	-	-	TRBJ2-7	CSARERGPFDEQYF	TGCAGTGCTAGAGAGAGAGGTCCCTTCGACGAGCAGTACTTC
TRBV2	-	TRBD2	TRBJ2-1	CASTLAENIGDEQFF	TGTGCCAGCACCCTAGCGGAAAACATTGGCGATGAGCAGTTCTTC
TRBV7-2	-	-	TRBJ1-2	CASSLARQVGYTF	TGTGCCAGCAGCTTAGCTCGACAGGTTGGCTACACCTTC
TRBV30	medium-sized	TRBD1	TRBJ2-7	CAWSVQGATYEQYF	TGTGCCTGGAGTGTACAGGGGGCCACCTACGAGCAGTACTTC
TRBV28	-	-	TRBJ1-2	CASSTTGEWRYGYTF	TGTGCCAGCAGTACCACGGGGGAGTGGAGGTATGGCTACACCTTC
TRBV28	-	-	TRBJ2-1	CASTSGWVTNEQFF	TGTGCCAGCACCTCAGGATGGGTTACGAATGAGCAGTTCTTC
TRBV6-2/TRBV6-3	few	-	TRBJ2-7	CASSRPVSYEQYF	TGTGCCAGCAGTCGGCCCGTGTCCTACGAGCAGTACTTC
TRBV6-2/TRBV6-3	many	-	TRBJ1-1	CASSTGNTEAFF	TGTGCCAGCAGTACGGGGAACACTGAAGCCTTCTTT
TRBV18	many	TRBD2	TRBJ2-3	CASSPTRGGADTQYF	TGTGCCAGCTCACCAACCCGGGGGGGCGCTGATACGCAGTATTTT
TRBV7-2	-	-	TRBJ2-7	CASSLVAGIGYEQYF	TGTGCCAGCAGCTTAGTTGCGGGGATTGGATACGAGCAGTACTTC
TRBV9	few	TRBD2	TRBJ2-1	CASSSRTSTIHNEQFF	TGTGCCAGCAGCTCTAGGACTAGCACCATTCACAATGAGCAGTTCTTC
TRBV6-6	-	-	TRBJ2-7	CASSYSSTASYEQYF	TGTGCCAGCAGTTACTCGTCGACCGCTTCCTACGAGCAGTACTTC
TRBV6-1	few	-	TRBJ1-6	CASSDRRQGSWTPLHF	TGTGCCAGCAGCGACCGACGGCAGGGGAGTTGGACACCCCTCCACTTT
TRBV5-1	many	-	TRBJ2-3	CASSLASDTQYF	TGCGCCAGCAGCTTGGCCTCTGATACGCAGTATTTT
TRBV7-8	many	TRBD1	TRBJ1-1	CASSYGQGGLNTEAFF	TGTGCCAGCAGCTACGGACAGGGGGGTCTTAACACTGAAGCTTTCTTT
TRBV24-1	few	-	TRBJ2-1	CATSDFPGVGHNEQFF	TGTGCCACCAGTGATTTCCCGGGAGTAGGCCACAATGAGCAGTTCTTC
TRBV27	few	-	TRBJ1-2	CASSPRGGYGYTF	TGTGCCAGCAGTCCCCGCGGGGGCTATGGCTACACCTTC
TRBV20-1	medium-sized	TRBD2	TRBJ2-7	CSARDGTSGFSYEQYF	TGCAGTGCTAGAGATGGGACTAGCGGGTTCTCCTACGAGCAGTACTTC
TRBV6-2/TRBV6-3	medium-sized	-	TRBJ2-7	CASSPRDAFSYEQYF	TGTGCCAGCAGTCCCCGGGACGCCTTCTCCTACGAGCAGTACTTC
TRBV30	medium-sized	TRBD1	TRBJ1-4	CAWDRDRGEKLFF	TGTGCCTGGGACCGGGACAGGGGGGAAAAACTGTTTTTT
TRBV6-1	few	TRBD2	TRBJ2-6	CASRNGRGEPSGANVLTF	TGTGCCAGCAGGAACGGGCGGGGGGAGCCATCTGGGGCCAACGTCCTGACTTTC
TRBV7-9	-	-	TRBJ2-1	CASSLDSYNEQFF	TGTGCCAGCAGCTTAGACAGCTACAATGAGCAGTTCTTC
TRBV12-3/TRBV12-4	medium-sized	TRBD2	TRBJ2-7	CASSFVASGMYEQYF	TGTGCCAGCAGTTTTGTGGCTAGCGGGATGTACGAGCAGTACTTC
TRBV5-4	-	-	TRBJ2-1	CASSLLTDSSYNEQFF	TGTGCCAGCAGCTTGTTGACGGATAGCTCCTACAATGAGCAGTTCTTC
TRBV4-1	medium-sized	-	TRBJ1-1	CASSPQGFGAEAFF	TGCGCCAGCAGCCCACAAGGTTTCGGGGCTGAAGCTTTCTTT
TRBV30	many	TRBD1	TRBJ2-1	CAWSPNRGLYNEQFF	TGTGCCTGGAGTCCGAACAGGGGGCTTTACAATGAGCAGTTCTTC
TRBV19	-	TRBD2	TRBJ2-7	CASTRTSGAYEQYF	TGTGCCAGTACCCGGACTAGCGGGGCCTACGAGCAGTACTTC
TRBV9	-	TRBD2	TRBJ2-1	CASSGLAGGPSYNEQFF	TGTGCCAGCAGCGGACTAGCGGGGGGGCCCTCCTACAATGAGCAGTTCTTC
TRBV30	-	TRBD2	TRBJ2-7	CAWSVRASGGALNEQYF	TGTGCCTGGAGTGTAAGGGCTAGCGGGGGGGCCTTGAACGAGCAGTACTTC
TRBV20-1	many	TRBD2	TRBJ2-3	CSARGRGGAYVDTQYF	TGCAGTGCTAGGGGACGCGGGGGGGCATATGTTGATACGCAGTATTTT
TRBV2	many	-	TRBJ2-3	CASSLMSTDTQYF	TGTGCCAGCAGTCTTATGAGCACAGATACGCAGTATTTT
TRBV11-2	many	TRBD1	TRBJ2-7	CASGRGGQGAYEQYF	TGTGCCAGCGGCCGAGGGGGCCAGGGGGCCTACGAGCAGTACTTC
TRBV28	many	-	TRBJ2-7	CASSSRLEQYF	TGTGCCAGCAGTTCCAGACTCGAGCAGTACTTC
TRBV19	-	-	TRBJ2-1	CASSRSGGPYNEQFF	TGTGCCAGTAGTAGATCAGGTGGGCCCTACAATGAGCAGTTCTTC
TRBV20-1	-	-	TRBJ2-1	CSARDGRASLNEQFF	TGCAGTGCTAGAGATGGGCGGGCTAGTTTGAATGAGCAGTTCTTC
TRBV18	-	-	TRBJ2-1	CASSPPELAAYNEQFF	TGTGCCAGCTCACCACCGGAGTTAGCGGCTTACAATGAGCAGTTCTTC
TRBV9	many	-	TRBJ2-5	CASGGETQYF	TGTGCCAGCGGAGGGGAGACCCAGTACTTC
TRBV14	many	TRBD2	TRBJ2-1	CASSIAGGRYNEQFF	TGTGCCAGTTCAATAGCGGGGGGGCGATACAATGAGCAGTTCTTC
TRBV7-9	many	TRBD2	TRBJ2-1	CASSLFGGGNNEQFF	TGTGCCAGCAGCTTATTCGGCGGGGGTAACAATGAGCAGTTCTTC
TRBV5-1	many	TRBD1	TRBJ2-3	CASSKDRGRDTQYF	TGCGCCAGCAGCAAAGACAGGGGCAGGGATACGCAGTATTTT